This T cell receptor (beta chain) comes out of a study of beta chain features in type 1 diabetes. This clone was detected only a few times. This CDR3 is built from 15 residues. Between the trimmed V and J ends, which lost 5 bases and 2 bases, there was a span of 13 bases. Germline V gives CDR1 SGHAT, CDR2 FQNNGV. Expressed TCRB transcripts got sequenced, as all isolated RNA was reverse transcribed. The repertoire was sequenced with immunoSEQ multiplex PCR; TCRdb's copy has only in-frame clones and lacks some. The profile covers about 450,000 clones, with 11% appearing a single time and more than 0.045% taken by the ten largest.

Sequencing was carried out using naive CD4+ T cells from blood. V is TRBV11-2 and J is TRBJ2-1, with D possibly matching TRBD2 (5 bases). This sequence was found in a woman aged 18-29 years in good health. The CDR3 region has the DNA TGTGCCAGCAGCCTGGACTTTCGGGCCTACAATGAGCAGTTCTTC. Amino acid sequence: CASSLDFRAYNEQFF. The full variable domain, in which reference TRBV11-2 and TRBJ2-1 provide the parts outside the CDR3, is EAGVAQSPRYKIIEKRQSVAFWCNPISGHATLYWYQQILGQGPKLLIQFQNNGVVDDSQLPKDRFSAERLKGVDSTLKIQPAKLEDSAVYLCASSLDFRAYNEQFFGPGTRLTVL.